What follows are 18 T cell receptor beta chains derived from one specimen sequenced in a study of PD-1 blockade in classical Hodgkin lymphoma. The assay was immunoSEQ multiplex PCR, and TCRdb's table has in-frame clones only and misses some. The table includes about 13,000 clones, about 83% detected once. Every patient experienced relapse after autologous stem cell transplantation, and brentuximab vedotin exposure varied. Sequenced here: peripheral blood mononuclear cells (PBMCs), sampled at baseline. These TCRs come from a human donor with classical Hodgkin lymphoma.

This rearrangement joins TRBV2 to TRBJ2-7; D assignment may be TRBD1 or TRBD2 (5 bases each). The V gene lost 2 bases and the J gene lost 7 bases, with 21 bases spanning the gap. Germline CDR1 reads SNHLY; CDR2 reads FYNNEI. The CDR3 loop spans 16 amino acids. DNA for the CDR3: TGTGCCAGCAGTGAATCCAGGAGTCCGGGGCCGGGAGAGCAGTACGTC. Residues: CASSESRSPGPGEQYV.

CDR3 in DNA: TGTGCCAGCAGTTTGACAGGGGGCAGGGTCAATGAGCAGTTCTTC. Its protein is CASSLTGGRVNEQFF. The rearrangement joins TRBV28 to TRBJ2-1, with 10 bases identical to TRBD1. The germline V gene encodes CDR1 MDHEN and CDR2 SYDVKM. The V segment lost 3 bases and the J segment 6 bases; nucleotides outside the gene matches: 5. The length of the CDR3 is 15 residues.

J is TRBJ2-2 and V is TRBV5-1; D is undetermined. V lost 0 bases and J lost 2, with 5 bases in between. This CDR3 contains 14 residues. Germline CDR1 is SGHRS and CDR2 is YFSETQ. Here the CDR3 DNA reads TGCGCCAGCAGCTTGGGCAGAAACACCGGGGAGCTGTTTTTT. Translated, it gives CASSLGRNTGELFF.

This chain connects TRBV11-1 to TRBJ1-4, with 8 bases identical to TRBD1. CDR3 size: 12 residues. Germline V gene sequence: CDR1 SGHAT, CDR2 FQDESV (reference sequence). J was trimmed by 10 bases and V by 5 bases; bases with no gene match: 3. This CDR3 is CASSTDRGKLFF. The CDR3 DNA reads TGTGCCAGCAGCACCGACAGGGGAAAACTGTTTTTT. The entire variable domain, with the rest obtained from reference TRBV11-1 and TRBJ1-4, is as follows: EAEVAQSPRYKITEKSQAVAFWCDPISGHATLYWYRQILGQGPELLVQFQDESVVDDSQLPKDRFSAERLKGVDSTLKIQPAELGDSAMYLCASSTDRGKLFFGSGTQLSVL.

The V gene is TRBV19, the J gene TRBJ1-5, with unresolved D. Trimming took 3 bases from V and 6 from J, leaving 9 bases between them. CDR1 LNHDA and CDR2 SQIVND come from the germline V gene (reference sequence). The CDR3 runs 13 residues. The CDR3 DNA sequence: TGTGCCAGTAGTATCCCGGATTCTCAGCCCCAGCATTTT. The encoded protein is CASSIPDSQPQHF.

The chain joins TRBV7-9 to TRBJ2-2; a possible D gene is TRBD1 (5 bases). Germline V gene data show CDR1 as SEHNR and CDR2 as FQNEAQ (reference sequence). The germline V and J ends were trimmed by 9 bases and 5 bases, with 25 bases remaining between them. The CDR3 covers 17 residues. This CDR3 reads CASPALPGPGSTGELFF. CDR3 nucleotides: TGTGCCAGTCCGGCGCTACCAGGGCCAGGGTCTACCGGGGAGCTGTTTTTT.

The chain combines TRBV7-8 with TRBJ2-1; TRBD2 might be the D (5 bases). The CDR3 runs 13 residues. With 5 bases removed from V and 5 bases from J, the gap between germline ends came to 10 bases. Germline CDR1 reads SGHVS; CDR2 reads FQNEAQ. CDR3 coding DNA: TGTGCCAGCAGCATGGGAGCTAACAATGAGCAGTTCTTC. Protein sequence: CASSMGANNEQFF.

DNA of the CDR3: TGTGCCAGCAGCCCACTACAGGGGGTCCCTGGAAACACCATATATTTT. This sequence encodes CASSPLQGVPGNTIYF. The chain uses TRBV2 and TRBJ1-3; TRBD1 matches at 8 bases. J was trimmed by 2 bases and V by 6 bases; bases with no gene match: 9. The germline V gene has CDR1 SNHLY and CDR2 FYNNEI. This CDR3 is 16 amino acids long.

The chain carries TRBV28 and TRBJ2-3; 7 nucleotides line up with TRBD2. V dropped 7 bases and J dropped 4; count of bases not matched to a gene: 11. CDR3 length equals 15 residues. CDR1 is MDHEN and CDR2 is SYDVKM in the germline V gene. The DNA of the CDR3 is TGTGCCAGCACCGGCGGGGGACGGTCGGCAGATACGCAGTATTTT. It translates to CASTGGGRSADTQYF.

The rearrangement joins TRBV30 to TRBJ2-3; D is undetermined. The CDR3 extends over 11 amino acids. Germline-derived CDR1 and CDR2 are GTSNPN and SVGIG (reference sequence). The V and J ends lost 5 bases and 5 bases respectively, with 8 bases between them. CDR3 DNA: TGTGCCTGGTCTAGGAGAGATACGCAGTATTTT. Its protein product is CAWSRRDTQYF. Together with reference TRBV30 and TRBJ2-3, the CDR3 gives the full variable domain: SQTIHQWPATLVQPVGSPLSLECTVEGTSNPNLYWYRQAAGRGLQLLFYSVGIGQISSEVPQNLSASRPQDRQFILSSKKLLLSDSGFYLCAWSRRDTQYFGPGTRLTVL.

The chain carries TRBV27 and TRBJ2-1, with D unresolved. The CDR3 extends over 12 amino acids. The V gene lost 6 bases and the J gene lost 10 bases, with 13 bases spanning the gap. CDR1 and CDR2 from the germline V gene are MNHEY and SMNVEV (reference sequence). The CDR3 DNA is TGTGCCAGCAGCACAGTACCGAGCGAGCAGTTCTTC. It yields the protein CASSTVPSEQFF.

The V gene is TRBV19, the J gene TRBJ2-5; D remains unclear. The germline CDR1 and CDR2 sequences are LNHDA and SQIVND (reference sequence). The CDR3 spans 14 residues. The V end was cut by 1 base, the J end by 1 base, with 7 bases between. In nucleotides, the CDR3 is TGTGCCAGTAGTATAGGGTGGGCCCAAGAGACCCAGTACTTC. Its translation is CASSIGWAQETQYF.

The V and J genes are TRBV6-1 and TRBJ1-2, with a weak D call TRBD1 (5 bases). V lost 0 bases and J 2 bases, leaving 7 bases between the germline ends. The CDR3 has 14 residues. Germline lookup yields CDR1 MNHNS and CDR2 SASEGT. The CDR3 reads CASSEAEGNYGYTF. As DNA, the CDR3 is TGTGCCAGCAGTGAAGCCGAGGGGAACTATGGCTACACCTTC.

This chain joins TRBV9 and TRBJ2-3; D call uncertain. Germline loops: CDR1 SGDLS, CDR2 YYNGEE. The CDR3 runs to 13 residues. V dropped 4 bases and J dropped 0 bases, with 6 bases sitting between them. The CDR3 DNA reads TGTGCCAGCAGCCCTCCGAGCACAGATACGCAGTATTTT. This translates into CASSPPSTDTQYF.

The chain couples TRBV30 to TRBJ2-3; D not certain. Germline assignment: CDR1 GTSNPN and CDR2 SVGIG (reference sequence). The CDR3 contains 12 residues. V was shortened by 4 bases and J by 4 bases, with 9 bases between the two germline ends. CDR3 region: CAWKTASDTQYF. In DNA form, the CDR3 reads TGTGCCTGGAAGACTGCCTCAGATACGCAGTATTTT.

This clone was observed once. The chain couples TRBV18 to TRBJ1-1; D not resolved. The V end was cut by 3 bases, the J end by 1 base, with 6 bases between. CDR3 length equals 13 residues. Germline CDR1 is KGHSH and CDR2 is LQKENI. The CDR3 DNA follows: TGTGCCAGCTCACCCCGACAGAACACTGAAGCTTTCTTT. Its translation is CASSPRQNTEAFF.

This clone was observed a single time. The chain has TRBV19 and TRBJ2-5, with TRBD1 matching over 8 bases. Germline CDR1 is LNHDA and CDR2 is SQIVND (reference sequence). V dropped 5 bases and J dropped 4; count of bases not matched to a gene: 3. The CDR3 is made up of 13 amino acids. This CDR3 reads CASSLDRGETQYF. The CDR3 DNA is TGTGCCAGTAGTCTTGACAGGGGAGAGACCCAGTACTTC.

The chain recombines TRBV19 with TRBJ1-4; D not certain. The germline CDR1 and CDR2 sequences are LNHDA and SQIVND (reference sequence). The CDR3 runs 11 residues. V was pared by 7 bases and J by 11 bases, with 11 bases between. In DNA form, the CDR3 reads TGTGCCAGTACCTCACGGGAGAAACTGTTTTTT. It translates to CASTSREKLFF.